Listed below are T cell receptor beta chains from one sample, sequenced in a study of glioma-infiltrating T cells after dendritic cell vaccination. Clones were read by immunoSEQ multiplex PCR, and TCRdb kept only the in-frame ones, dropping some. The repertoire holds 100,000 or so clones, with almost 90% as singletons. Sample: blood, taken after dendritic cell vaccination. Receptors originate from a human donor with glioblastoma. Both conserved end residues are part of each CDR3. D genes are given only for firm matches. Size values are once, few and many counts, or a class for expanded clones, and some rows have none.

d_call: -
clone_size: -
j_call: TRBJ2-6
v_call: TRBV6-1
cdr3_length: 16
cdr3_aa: CASSEGRASGANVLTF
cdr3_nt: TGTGCCAGCAGTGAAGGCAGGGCCTCTGGGGCCAACGTCCTGACTTTC

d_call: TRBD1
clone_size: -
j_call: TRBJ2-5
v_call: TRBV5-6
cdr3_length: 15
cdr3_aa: CASSLAQGARETQYF
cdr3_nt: TGTGCCAGCAGCTTGGCCCAGGGGGCGAGGGAGACCCAGTACTTC

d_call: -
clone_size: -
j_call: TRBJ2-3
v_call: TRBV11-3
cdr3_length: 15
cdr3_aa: CASSLSGASADTQYF
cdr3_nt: TGTGCCAGCAGCTTGTCGGGAGCATCGGCAGATACGCAGTATTTT

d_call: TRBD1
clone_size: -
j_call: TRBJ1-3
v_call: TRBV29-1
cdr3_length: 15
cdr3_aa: CSVERGQGSRNTIYF
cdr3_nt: TGCAGCGTTGAAAGGGGGCAGGGCTCCAGAAACACCATATATTTT

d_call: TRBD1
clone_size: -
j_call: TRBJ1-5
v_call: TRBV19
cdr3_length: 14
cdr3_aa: CASKNRGSNQPQHF
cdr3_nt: TGTGCCAGTAAGAACAGGGGGAGCAATCAGCCCCAGCATTTT

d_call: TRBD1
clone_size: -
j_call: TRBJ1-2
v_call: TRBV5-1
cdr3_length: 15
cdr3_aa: CASSLGQGPVYGYTF
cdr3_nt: TGCGCCAGCAGCTTGGGACAGGGGCCCGTCTATGGCTACACCTTC

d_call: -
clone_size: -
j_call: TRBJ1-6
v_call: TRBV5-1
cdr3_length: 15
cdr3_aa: CASSLAGSYNSPLHF
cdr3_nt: TGCGCCAGCAGCTTGGCGGGATCCTATAATTCCCCCCTCCACTTT

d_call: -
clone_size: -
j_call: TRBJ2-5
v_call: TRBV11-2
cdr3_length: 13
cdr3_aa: CASTNEGGETQYF
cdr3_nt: TGTGCCAGCACCAACGAGGGAGGAGAGACCCAGTACTTC

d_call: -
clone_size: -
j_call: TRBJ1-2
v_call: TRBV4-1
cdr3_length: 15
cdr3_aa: CASSQEVTVVYGYTF
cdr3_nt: TGCGCCAGCAGCCAAGAAGTGACAGTCGTCTATGGCTACACCTTC

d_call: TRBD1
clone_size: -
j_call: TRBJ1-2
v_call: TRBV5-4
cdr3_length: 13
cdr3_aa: CASSLTGGEGYTF
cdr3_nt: TGTGCCAGCAGCTTGACAGGGGGCGAGGGCTACACCTTC

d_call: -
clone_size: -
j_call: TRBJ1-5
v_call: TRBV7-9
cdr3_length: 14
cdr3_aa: CASSLATVRQPQHF
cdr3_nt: TGTGCCAGCAGCTTAGCTACAGTCCGACAGCCCCAGCATTTT

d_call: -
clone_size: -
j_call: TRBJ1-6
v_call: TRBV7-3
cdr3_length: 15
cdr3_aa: CASSEQGSYNSPLHF
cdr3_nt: TGTGCCAGCAGCGAACAGGGTTCCTATAATTCACCCCTCCACTTT

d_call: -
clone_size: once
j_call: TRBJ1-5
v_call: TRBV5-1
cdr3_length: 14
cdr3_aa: CASSFEAGNQPQHF
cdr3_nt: TGCGCCAGCAGCTTTGAGGCGGGCAATCAGCCCCAGCATTTT

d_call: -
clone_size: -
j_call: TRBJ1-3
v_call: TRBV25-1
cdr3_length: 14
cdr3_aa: CASSESFSGNTIYF
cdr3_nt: TGTGCCAGCAGTGAAAGCTTTTCGGGAAACACCATATATTTT

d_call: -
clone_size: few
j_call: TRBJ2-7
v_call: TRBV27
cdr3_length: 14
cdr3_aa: CASSRNDISYEQYF
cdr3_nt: TGTGCCAGCAGTAGGAACGACATCTCCTACGAGCAGTACTTC

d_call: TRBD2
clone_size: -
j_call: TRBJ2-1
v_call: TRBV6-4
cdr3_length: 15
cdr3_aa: CASSESRSSGSLQFF
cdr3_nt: TGTGCCAGCAGTGAATCCCGGTCTAGCGGGAGCTTGCAGTTCTTC

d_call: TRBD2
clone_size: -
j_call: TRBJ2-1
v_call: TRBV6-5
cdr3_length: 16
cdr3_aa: CASSYKLAAPYNEQFF
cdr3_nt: TGTGCCAGCAGTTACAAACTAGCGGCACCCTACAATGAGCAGTTCTTC

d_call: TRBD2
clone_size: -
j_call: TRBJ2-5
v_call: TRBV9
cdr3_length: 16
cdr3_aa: CASSVAMTSGQETQYF
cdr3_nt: TGTGCCAGCAGCGTAGCTATGACTAGCGGACAAGAGACCCAGTACTTC

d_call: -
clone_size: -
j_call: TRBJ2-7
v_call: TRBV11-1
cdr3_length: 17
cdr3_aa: CASSPDEQDLPSYEQYF
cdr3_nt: TGTGCCAGCAGCCCAGACGAACAGGATCTCCCCTCCTACGAGCAGTACTTC

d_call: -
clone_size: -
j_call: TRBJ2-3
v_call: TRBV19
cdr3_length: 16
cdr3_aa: CATLGHPRGRADTQYF
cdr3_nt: TGTGCCACCTTGGGACACCCTCGGGGTCGGGCAGATACGCAGTATTTT

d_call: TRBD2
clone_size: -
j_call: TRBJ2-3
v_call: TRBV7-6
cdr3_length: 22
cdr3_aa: CASSPSLPSISGVRSSTDTQYF
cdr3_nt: TGTGCCAGCAGCCCCTCCCTCCCGAGTATTAGCGGGGTACGTTCGAGCACAGATACGCAGTATTTT

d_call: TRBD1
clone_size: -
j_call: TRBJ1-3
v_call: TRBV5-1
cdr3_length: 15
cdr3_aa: CASSLTGGSGNTIYF
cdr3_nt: TGCGCCAGCAGCTTGACAGGGGGCTCTGGAAACACCATATATTTT

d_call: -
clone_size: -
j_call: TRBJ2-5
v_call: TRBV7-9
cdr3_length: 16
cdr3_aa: CASSLLSGVYQETQYF
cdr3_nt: TGTGCCAGCAGCTTACTAAGCGGAGTGTACCAAGAGACCCAGTACTTC

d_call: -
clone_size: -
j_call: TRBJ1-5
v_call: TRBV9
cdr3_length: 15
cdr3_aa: CASSVAAGINQPQHF
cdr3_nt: TGTGCCAGCAGCGTCGCAGCAGGGATCAATCAGCCCCAGCATTTT

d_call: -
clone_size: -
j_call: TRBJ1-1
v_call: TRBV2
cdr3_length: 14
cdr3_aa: CASSENVAGTEAFF
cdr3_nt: TGTGCCAGCAGCGAGAACGTGGCCGGGACTGAAGCTTTCTTT

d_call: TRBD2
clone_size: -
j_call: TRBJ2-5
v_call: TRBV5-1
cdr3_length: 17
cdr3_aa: CASSLGQVAGGQETQYF
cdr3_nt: TGCGCCAGCTCCCTTGGGCAGGTAGCGGGGGGACAAGAGACCCAGTACTTC

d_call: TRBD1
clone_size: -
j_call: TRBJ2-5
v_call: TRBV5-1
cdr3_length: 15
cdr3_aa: CASSLGTGTGETQYF
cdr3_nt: TGCGCCAGCAGCTTGGGGACAGGGACGGGGGAGACCCAGTACTTC

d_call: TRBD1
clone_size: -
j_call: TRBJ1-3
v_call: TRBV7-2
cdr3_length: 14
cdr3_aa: CASSPGQGRDTIYF
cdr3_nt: TGTGCCAGCAGCCCCGGACAGGGGAGAGACACCATATATTTT

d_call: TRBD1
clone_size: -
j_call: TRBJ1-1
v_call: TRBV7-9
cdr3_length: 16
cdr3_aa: CASSPPLTGSNTEAFF
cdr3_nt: TGTGCCAGCAGCCCGCCCCTGACAGGGTCGAACACTGAAGCTTTCTTT

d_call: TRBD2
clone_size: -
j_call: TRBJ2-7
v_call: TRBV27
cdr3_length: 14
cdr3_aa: CASSFAGAPYEQYF
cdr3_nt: TGTGCCAGCAGTTTTGCGGGAGCTCCCTACGAGCAGTACTTC

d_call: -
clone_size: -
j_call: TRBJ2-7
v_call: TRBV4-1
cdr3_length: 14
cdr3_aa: CASSQDPRNSEQYF
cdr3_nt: TGCGCCAGCAGCCAAGATCCGAGAAACAGCGAGCAGTACTTC

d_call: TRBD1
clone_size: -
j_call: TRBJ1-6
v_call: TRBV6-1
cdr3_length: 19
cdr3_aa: CASSELMTGGASYNSPLHF
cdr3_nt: TGTGCCAGCAGTGAATTAATGACAGGGGGCGCGTCCTATAATTCACCCCTCCACTTT

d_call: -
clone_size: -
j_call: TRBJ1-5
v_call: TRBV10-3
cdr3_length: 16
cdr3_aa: CAISESGGGSGQPQHF
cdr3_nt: TGTGCCATCAGTGAGTCGGGAGGGGGGTCCGGTCAGCCCCAGCATTTT

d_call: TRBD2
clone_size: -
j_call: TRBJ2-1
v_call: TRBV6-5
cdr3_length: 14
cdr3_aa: CASTGTSGVDEQFF
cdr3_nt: TGTGCCAGCACAGGGACTAGCGGGGTAGATGAGCAGTTCTTC

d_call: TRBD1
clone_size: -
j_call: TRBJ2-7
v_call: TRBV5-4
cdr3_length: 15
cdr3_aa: CASSPGGTGEVEQYF
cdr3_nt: TGTGCCAGCAGCCCTGGGGGGACAGGGGAGGTGGAGCAGTACTTC

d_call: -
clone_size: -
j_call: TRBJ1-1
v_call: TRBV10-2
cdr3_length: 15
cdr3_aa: CASSAPNITGSEAFF
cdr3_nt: TGCGCCAGCAGTGCGCCCAATATTACAGGGTCTGAAGCTTTCTTT

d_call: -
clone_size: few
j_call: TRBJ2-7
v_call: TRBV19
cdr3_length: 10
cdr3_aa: CATNPGEQYF
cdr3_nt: TGTGCCACCAACCCAGGGGAGCAGTACTTC

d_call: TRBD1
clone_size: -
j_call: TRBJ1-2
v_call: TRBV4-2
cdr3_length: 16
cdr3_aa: CASSQETGGTNYGYTF
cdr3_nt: TGTGCCAGCAGCCAGGAGACAGGGGGAACTAACTATGGCTACACCTTC

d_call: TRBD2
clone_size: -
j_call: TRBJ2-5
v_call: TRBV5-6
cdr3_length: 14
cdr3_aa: CASRTSGGGETQYF
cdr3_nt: TGTGCCAGCAGGACTAGCGGGGGCGGAGAGACCCAGTACTTC

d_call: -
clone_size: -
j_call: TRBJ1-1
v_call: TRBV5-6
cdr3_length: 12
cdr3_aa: CASTTSSAEAFF
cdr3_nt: TGTGCCAGCACCACCTCGAGCGCTGAAGCTTTCTTT

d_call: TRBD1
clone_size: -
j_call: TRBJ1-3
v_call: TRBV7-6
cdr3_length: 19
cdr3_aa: CASSLTQARQGARGNTIYF
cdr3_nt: TGTGCCAGCAGCTTAACTCAAGCCCGTCAGGGGGCGCGGGGAAACACCATATATTTT

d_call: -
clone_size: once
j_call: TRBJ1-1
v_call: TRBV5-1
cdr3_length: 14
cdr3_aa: CASSFLEVGTEAFF
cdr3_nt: TGCGCCAGCAGCTTCCTCGAGGTTGGCACTGAAGCTTTCTTT

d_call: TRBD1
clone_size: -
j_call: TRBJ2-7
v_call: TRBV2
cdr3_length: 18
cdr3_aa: CASSDSSSRQGKFYEQYF
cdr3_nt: TGTGCCAGCAGTGACTCCAGCTCAAGACAGGGGAAGTTCTACGAGCAGTACTTC

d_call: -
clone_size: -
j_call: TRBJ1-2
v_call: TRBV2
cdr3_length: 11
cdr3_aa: CATQGRYGYTF
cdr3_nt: TGTGCCACCCAGGGGCGATATGGCTACACCTTC

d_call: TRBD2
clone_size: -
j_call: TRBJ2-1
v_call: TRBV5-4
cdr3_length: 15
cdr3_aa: CASSSQRGAYNEQFF
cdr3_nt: TGTGCCAGCAGCTCCCAGCGGGGGGCTTACAATGAGCAGTTCTTC